Listed here are 25 T cell receptor beta chains from one sample, sequenced in a study of sequential checkpoint blockade in melanoma. Treatment meaning: randomized to nivolumab then ipilimumab (arm A) or the reverse (arm B). Generated by immunoSEQ multiplex PCR, the TCRdb table keeps only in-frame clones and is missing some. The table includes some 9,200 clones, roughly 25% detected once. The input for sequencing was tumor tissue (inferred from file names), taken from a patient given nivolumab and ipilimumab in sequence. Source of these receptors: a human donor with melanoma.

This clone occurred many times. The V gene is TRBV23-1, the J gene TRBJ1-1; tentative D call: TRBD1 (5 bases). TRBV23-1 is an ORF, and what it does is uncertain. CDR3 length: 17 amino acids. V was cut by 6 bases and J by 3 bases, with 23 bases left in between. CDR3 bases: TGCGCCAGCAGCCAAGTGGTTCTTGGGATGGGGGACACTGAAGCTTTCTTT. Protein sequence: CASSQVVLGMGDTEAFF.

The sample holds many counts of this clone. V and J are TRBV11-3 and TRBJ2-4; D is possibly TRBD1 or TRBD2 (5 bases each). This CDR3 is 14 amino acids long. Trimming removed 3 bases at V and 2 bases at J, with 8 bases between. Per the germline V gene, CDR1 is SGHNT and CDR2 is YENEEA. The DNA of the CDR3 is TGTGCCAGCAGCTTTGGGGGACCCAAAAACATTCAGTACTTC. This translates into CASSFGGPKNIQYF.

This clone was detected ten times or more. The chain couples TRBV11-3 to TRBJ2-1, with 7 nucleotides matching TRBD1. V gave up 0 bases and J gave up 12 bases; unmatched junction bases: 14. The CDR3 is made up of 16 amino acids. Germline assignment: CDR1 SGHNT and CDR2 YENEEA. The CDR3: CASSLDIGLGGTGQFF. In DNA form, the CDR3 reads TGTGCCAGCAGCTTAGATATCGGATTAGGGGGCACGGGGCAGTTCTTC.

This clone was observed a handful of times. An end of the junction does not agree with germline; a read error may underlie this. The V and J genes are TRBV6-8 and TRBJ2-1; TRBD1 aligns across 10 bases. The germline CDR1 and CDR2 sequences are MNHGY and SAAAGT. This CDR3 spans 17 amino acids. The CDR3 nucleotides read TGTGCCATCAGTGGGGTCTCGACAGGGGGCCCCTACAATGAGCAGTTCTTC. The encoded protein is CAISGVSTGGPYNEQFF.

The chain has TRBV11-3 and TRBJ2-2; 8 bases match TRBD1. In germline, CDR1 is SGHNT, CDR2 YENEEA. The CDR3 extends over 17 amino acids. The trim removed 7 bases at V and 0 bases at J, leaving 10 bases unmatched. The CDR3 DNA reads as TGTGCCAGCACCCGAGACAGGGGATCCGCGAACACCGGGGAGCTGTTTTTT. Its translation is CASTRDRGSANTGELFF.

This clone showed up many times. CDR3 sequence: CASSLAPVDTQYF. In DNA form, the CDR3 reads TGTGCCAGCAGCTTAGCGCCGGTAGATACGCAGTATTTT. The chain recombines TRBV7-2 with TRBJ2-3, with D unclear. Germline CDR1 reads SGHTA; CDR2 reads FQGNSA. V shed 0 bases and J shed 5 bases, with 6 bases lying between them. The CDR3 consists of 13 residues.

The rearrangement links TRBV19 to TRBJ1-1, with TRBD1 matching over 8 bases. After removal of 9 bases from V and 5 bases from J, the junction contained 11 bases not matched to a gene. The CDR3 has 14 residues. CDR1 and CDR2 from the germline V gene are LNHDA and SQIVND (reference sequence). CDR3 in DNA: TGTGCCAGCGAGGGCCAGGGGGCGGGGACTGAAGCTTTCTTT. This translates into CASEGQGAGTEAFF.

This clone was detected a few times. This chain uses TRBV10-3 with TRBJ1-1; tentatively, D is TRBD1 (5 bases). V lost 0 bases and J 11 bases, leaving 19 bases between the germline ends. The CDR3 extends over 15 amino acids. From germline, CDR1 is ENHRY and CDR2 SYGVKD. In DNA, the CDR3 is TGTGCCATCAGTGAGTCAGGTGGGGAAGAGGGGCGGGCTTTCTTT. Its protein is CAISESGGEEGRAFF.

The V and J genes are TRBV9 and TRBJ1-5; D is ambiguous. The germline gives CDR1 SGDLS, CDR2 YYNGEE. This CDR3 region has 12 residues. V was clipped by 5 bases and J by 11 bases, with 14 bases between them. The CDR3 sequence is CASRGGTLTQHF. CDR3 sequence (DNA): TGTGCCAGCAGGGGTGGCACCCTAACCCAGCATTTT.

This clone was found a few times. This chain uses TRBV11-3 with TRBJ1-4, with TRBD1 identical over 8 bases. The V and J ends lost 4 bases and 8 bases, in that order; junction bases with no gene match: 9. This CDR3 region has 15 residues. Germline V gives CDR1 SGHNT, CDR2 YENEEA. This chain's CDR3 is CASSWTGSGGEKLFF. The CDR3 nucleotides read TGTGCCAGCAGCTGGACAGGGTCAGGAGGGGAAAAACTGTTTTTT.

This rearrangement joins TRBV23-1 to TRBJ2-2; 8 nucleotides align to TRBD2. TRBV23-1 is marked as an open reading frame, function uncertain. Trimming at V came to 6 bases and at J to 7 bases, leaving 13 bases not matched to a gene. The length of the CDR3 is 16 residues. The CDR3 sequence is CASSQDGQGLDGELFF. As DNA, the CDR3 is TGCGCCAGCAGCCAAGATGGGCAGGGACTAGACGGGGAGCTGTTTTTT.

This clone was observed a handful of times. V and J are TRBV6-8 and TRBJ2-7, with D hard to call. The CDR3 is 14 residues long. Germline V gene lookup returns CDR1 MNHGY and CDR2 SAAAGT. Between the trimmed V and J ends, which lost 10 bases and 2 bases, there was a span of 18 bases. The CDR3: CAIERDWGAYEQYF. The CDR3 nucleotides are TGTGCCATCGAACGAGACTGGGGTGCCTACGAGCAGTACTTC.

At least ten counts were recorded for this clone. This chain connects TRBV6-8 to TRBJ1-6; D might be TRBD1 (6 bases). This CDR3 region has 17 residues. With 2 bases removed from V and 8 bases from J, the gap between germline ends came to 19 bases. Germline CDR1 MNHGY, CDR2 SAAAGT. CDR3 sequence reads: CASSYITTGGFDSPLHF. DNA of the CDR3: TGTGCCAGCAGTTACATTACCACCGGGGGCTTCGATTCACCCCTCCACTTT.

This clone was counted between two and nine times. The rearrangement uses TRBV18 and TRBJ1-1; 8 bases agree with TRBD1. With 4 bases clipped from V and 0 bases from J, the junction kept 7 bases outside the gene matches. The germline V gene has CDR1 KGHSH and CDR2 LQKENI. The CDR3 is 16 amino acids. The DNA of the CDR3 is TGTGCCAGCTCACGCCGGGACAGGAGTTTGAACACTGAAGCTTTCTTT. Translated, it gives CASSRRDRSLNTEAFF. The full variable domain, its missing parts supplied by reference TRBV18 and TRBJ1-1, is NAGVMQNPRHLVRRRGQEARLRCSPMKGHSHVYWYRQLPEEGLKFMVYLQKENIIDESGMPKERFSAEFPKEGPSILRIQQVVRGDSAAYFCASSRRDRSLNTEAFFGQGTRLTVV.

The J gene is TRBJ1-5, the V gene TRBV19; 9 nucleotides line up with TRBD1. CDR3 length: 15 residues. V lost 7 bases, J lost 0 bases, and 4 bases stayed unmatched. Per the germline V gene, CDR1 is LNHDA and CDR2 is SQIVND (reference sequence). The DNA of the CDR3 is TGTGCCAGTAACGACAGGGGGTATAGCAATCAGCCCCAGCATTTT. Amino acids: CASNDRGYSNQPQHF.

This chain links TRBV28 with TRBJ1-2; D remains ambiguous. CDR3 length equals 15 residues. The germline V and J ends were trimmed by 3 bases and 4 bases, with 15 bases remaining between them. CDR1 MDHEN and CDR2 SYDVKM come from the germline V gene. As DNA, the CDR3 is TGTGCCAGCAGTTTGTTGGGCAGTGGGAGCTATGGCTACACCTTC. Its protein is CASSLLGSGSYGYTF.

The V call is TRBV15, the J call TRBJ1-6; D ambiguous. The germline V gene has CDR1 LNHNV and CDR2 YYDKDF (reference sequence). V lost 4 bases and J 7 bases, leaving 20 bases between the germline ends. The CDR3 loop spans 17 amino acids. The CDR3 sequence: CATSTNPRAGGNSPLHF. For the CDR3, the DNA is TGTGCCACCAGCACAAACCCGAGGGCAGGAGGGAATTCACCCCTCCACTTT.

The V and J genes are TRBV5-1 and TRBJ1-5, with a possible D match to TRBD1 (6 bases). V was pared by 0 bases and J by 7 bases, with 11 bases between. Germline values: CDR1 SGHRS, CDR2 YFSETQ. The CDR3 sequence is 14 residues long. The CDR3 bases are TGCGCCAGCAGCTTGGCCCAGGGGCAGCAGCCCCAGCATTTT. It codes for CASSLAQGQQPQHF.

The rearrangement links TRBV9 to TRBJ2-3; maybe TRBD1 (5 bases). The V and J ends lost 5 bases and 0 bases respectively, with 13 bases between them. The CDR3 runs 15 residues. In germline, CDR1 is SGDLS, CDR2 YYNGEE. Written as DNA, the CDR3 is TGTGCCAGCAGTGAAACGCGACAGAGCACAGATACGCAGTATTTT. Residues: CASSETRQSTDTQYF. Variable domain in full (rest from reference TRBV9 and TRBJ2-3): DSGVTQTPKHLITATGQRVTLRCSPRSGDLSVYWYQQSLDQGLQFLIQYYNGEERAKGNILERFSAQQFPDLHSELNLSSLELGDSALYFCASSETRQSTDTQYFGPGTRLTVL.

This clone was seen repeatedly, ten times or more. The rearrangement uses TRBV23-1 and TRBJ2-1; D is possibly TRBD1 (5 bases). TRBV23-1 falls under the ORF class, with uncertain function. Trimming stripped 6 bases from V and 0 bases from J, with 15 bases between. The CDR3 has 16 amino acids. The chain's CDR3 is CASSQAQGGSYNEQFF. The DNA for the CDR3 is TGCGCCAGCAGCCAAGCCCAGGGCGGCTCCTACAATGAGCAGTTCTTC.

The chain uses TRBV29-1 and TRBJ1-3, with a possible D match to TRBD1 (6 bases). The germline V gene has CDR1 SQVTM and CDR2 ANQGSEA. The CDR3 totals 17 residues. The ends were cut back, 1 base at V and 0 bases at J, with 16 bases in the middle. CDR3 in amino acids: CSVEGTGRGPSGNTIYF. The CDR3 DNA reads as TGCAGCGTTGAAGGAACAGGGAGGGGTCCCTCTGGAAACACCATATATTTT.

The genes are TRBV19 and TRBJ1-2, with D possibly TRBD1 on 5 matching bases. This CDR3 contains 18 residues. Germline CDR1 and CDR2: LNHDA and SQIVND (reference sequence). V shed 7 bases and J shed 3 bases, with 27 bases lying between them. CDR3 nucleotide sequence: TGTGCCAGTACCCGATCCGCGACAGCGTTCGTCTCCTACTATGGCTACACCTTC. This translates into CASTRSATAFVSYYGYTF. The full variable domain, its missing parts supplied by reference TRBV19 and TRBJ1-2, is DGGITQSPKYLFRKEGQNVTLSCEQNLNHDAMYWYRQDPGQGLRLIYYSQIVNDFQKGDIAEGYSVSREKKESFPLTVTSAQKNPTAFYLCASTRSATAFVSYYGYTFGSGTRLTVV.

By its share, this clone is medium-sized. The chain links TRBV11-3 to TRBJ1-1; perhaps TRBD1 as D (6 bases). Germline values: CDR1 SGHNT, CDR2 YENEEA. V was cut by 2 bases and J by 5 bases, with 15 bases left in between. The CDR3 loop spans 15 amino acids. CDR3 in amino acids: CASSLTGGTGTEAFF. As DNA, the CDR3 is TGTGCCAGCAGCTTAACAGGTGGTACAGGGACTGAAGCTTTCTTT. The full variable domain, its missing parts supplied by reference TRBV11-3 and TRBJ1-1, is EAGVVQSPRYKIIEKKQPVAFWCNPISGHNTLYWYLQNLGQGPELLIRYENEEAVDDSQLPKDRFSAERLKGVDSTLKIQPAELGDSAVYLCASSLTGGTGTEAFFGQGTRLTVV.

This clone came up many times. The CDR3 DNA sequence: TGCGCCAGCAGCACGAGGGAGAACACTGAAGCTTTCTTT. It yields the protein CASSTRENTEAFF. The chain has TRBV23-1 and TRBJ1-1; no clear D gene. TRBV23-1 is an ORF, with its function uncertain. V lost 6 bases and J lost 1, with 9 bases in between. CDR3 length: 13 residues.

In its sample, this clone was seen a few times. V usage is TRBV28 and J usage is TRBJ2-1; D is unclear. This CDR3 is built from 14 residues. The V gene's germline CDR1 is MDHEN and CDR2 SYDVKM. The V end was cut by 3 bases, the J end by 2 bases, with 8 bases between. The DNA of the CDR3 is TGTGCCAGCAGTTTTGAGTCCGCCTACAATGAGCAGTTCTTC. This codes for CASSFESAYNEQFF.